The clone carrying this TCR beta chain was detected many times. Its specificity is not known. This CDR3 contains 15 residues. V shed 5 bases and J 3 bases; nucleotides not matched to a gene: 3. Germline lookup yields CDR1 SNHLY and CDR2 FYNNEI. The data derive from a study of T cells after posttransplantation cyclophosphamide. Study-level findings and limits: Donor-recipient repertoire similarity was low at 1-2 months, rising over year one. After PTCy, TRB diversity resembled that of CNI/methotrexate controls. Blood and skin or GI T cell repertoires showed limited TRB overlap.

Assay used: immunoSEQ multiplex PCR; TCRdb lists only in-frame clones, some missing. The sample shows roughly 41,000 clones, none of them appearing just once. The source is a man aged 30-40 years in good health and a related stem cell transplant donor. Sequenced input: PBMCs. The chain is built from TRBV2 and TRBJ2-1; TRBD1 aligns across 11 bases. CDR3 sequence reads: CASSRDRGDYNEQFF. The CDR3 DNA is TGTGCCAGCAGTCGGGACAGGGGGGACTACAATGAGCAGTTCTTC.